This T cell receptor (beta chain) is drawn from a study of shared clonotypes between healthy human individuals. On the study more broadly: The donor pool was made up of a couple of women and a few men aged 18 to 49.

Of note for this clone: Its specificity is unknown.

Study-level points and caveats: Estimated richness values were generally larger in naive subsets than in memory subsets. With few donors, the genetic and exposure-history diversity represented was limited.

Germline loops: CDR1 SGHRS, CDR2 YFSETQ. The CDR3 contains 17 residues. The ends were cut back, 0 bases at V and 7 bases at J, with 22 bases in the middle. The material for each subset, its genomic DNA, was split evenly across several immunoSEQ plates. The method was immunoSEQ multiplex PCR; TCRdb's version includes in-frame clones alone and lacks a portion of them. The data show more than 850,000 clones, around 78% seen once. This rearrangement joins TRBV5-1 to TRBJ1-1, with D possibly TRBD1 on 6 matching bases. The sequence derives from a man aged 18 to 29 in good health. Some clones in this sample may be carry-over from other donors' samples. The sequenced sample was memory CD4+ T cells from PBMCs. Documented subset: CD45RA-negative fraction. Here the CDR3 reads CASSLGRPRGLKDEAFF. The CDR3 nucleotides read TGCGCCAGCAGCTTGGGACGGCCCCGGGGGCTTAAGGATGAAGCTTTCTTT.